Described below is a single T cell receptor beta chain sequence and its context. Its antigen is currently unknown. CEF-cultured naive and memory CD4+ T cell DNA got survey-level sequencing. Using immunoSEQ multiplex PCR, the repertoire was profiled, and TCRdb retains in-frame clones only, with some absent. The data show tens of thousands of clones, with more than 60% seen just once and about 2.5% held by the top ten. The sample is drawn from a study of CD4 T cells in relation to SARS-CoV-2 and coronaviruses. The ends were cut back, 6 bases at V and 5 bases at J, with 10 bases in the middle. CDR1 is MDHEN, CDR2 SYDVKM, per germline. The CDR3 runs to 12 residues.

The sequenced material came from memory CD4+ T cells from PBMCs, cultured in vitro. The receptor comes from an adult with COVID-19. The rearrangement uses TRBV28 and TRBJ1-2, with D hard to call. The CDR3 sequence is CASSPIGYGYTF. As DNA, the CDR3 is TGTGCCAGCAGCCCCATCGGATATGGCTACACCTTC.